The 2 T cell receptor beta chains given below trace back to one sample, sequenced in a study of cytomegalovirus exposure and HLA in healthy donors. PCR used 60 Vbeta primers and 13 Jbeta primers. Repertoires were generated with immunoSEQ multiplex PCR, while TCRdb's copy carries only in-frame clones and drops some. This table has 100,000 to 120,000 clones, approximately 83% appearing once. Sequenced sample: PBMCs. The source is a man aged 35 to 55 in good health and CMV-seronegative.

CDR3 sequence (DNA): TGTGCCATCAGCAGCCCTAGCGGGGCAACAGATACGCAGTATTTT. Translating it yields CAISSPSGATDTQYF. This rearrangement joins TRBV10-3 to TRBJ2-3, with 9 bases fitting TRBD2. This CDR3 is built from 15 residues. Looked up from germline, CDR1 is ENHRY and CDR2 is SYGVKD. Trimming took 6 bases from V and 3 from J; bases not matched to a gene: 7.

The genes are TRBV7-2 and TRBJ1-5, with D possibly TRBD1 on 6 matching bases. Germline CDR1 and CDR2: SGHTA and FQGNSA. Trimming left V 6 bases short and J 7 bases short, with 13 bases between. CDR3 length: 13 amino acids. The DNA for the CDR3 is TGTGCCAGCAGACAGGGCTCAGGACAGCCCCAGCATTTT. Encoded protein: CASRQGSGQPQHF.